The subject of this entry is one TCR beta chain. This clone occurred a few times. Its antigen is still unknown. One base away there is no much larger clone; base qualities are not given. This record belongs to a study of beta chain features in type 1 diabetes (dated by TCRdb to about 2018). About the investigation overall: No differences in mean age, gender distribution, total cell number or subset yield were found between patients and healthy donors. Across all samples, around 99 million sorted cells were examined, and cell number per subset correlated strongly with RNA yield. In the study, recently diagnosed type 1 diabetes patients and matched healthy donors were compared on the TCRB repertoires of their sorted circulating CD4+ T cell subsets. Regulatory and stem cell-like memory subsets were isolated from only 8 patients and about eight healthy donors, whereas naive and central memory subsets came from all 30 or so donors. Study-wide findings and limitations: Because small numbers of individuals were included in the HLA sub-analyses, any influence of HLA type on TCRB rearrangement was left unresolved. Because cDNA was sequenced instead of genomic DNA, highly expressing activated cells could be over-represented, though the groups showed no difference in activation or CD3 levels. Shorter templates might be favored by PCR, yet because patient and control samples were amplified and corrected together, any such skew would affect both groups equally. In all four CD4+ subsets, TCRB CDR3 length was moderately but significantly shorter in type 1 diabetes patients. At VDJ recombination sites, type 1 diabetes patients had fewer insertions and more deleted nucleotides, which implies abnormalities in thymic rearrangement. Naive, central memory and regulatory TCRB repertoires appeared to be more similar among patients than among healthy donors.

The entire amount of isolated RNA was reverse transcribed using the High Capacity cDNA Reverse Transcription Kit, so the sequenced TCRB transcripts were expressed ones. Deep immunoSEQ sequencing was performed on naive, central memory and regulatory T cell samples, with an average of roughly 3.5 million total reads per sample. Sorted cells were lysed in RLT buffer and RNA was extracted with DNase-treated RNeasy Micro or Mini kits, depending on cell number. To prevent cross-contamination, each cell subset was processed individually, whereas patient and healthy donor samples were processed jointly. The immunoSEQ multiplex PCR was used to amplify TCRB sequences from cDNA, yielding 87-bp fragments that span the CDR3 region. Sequencing of the amplicons was performed on the Illumina HiSeq platform. In the paper's pipeline: Synthetic template baselines were used to correct PCR bias computationally, reads within Hamming distance 2 were collapsed together, and singletons that could not be merged were discarded. By aligning reads against IMGT, V, D and J genes, CDR3 length, and insertions or deletions at six rearrangement sites were assigned. Clonotype counts were normalized to sorted cell number within each subset before computing true diversity and Gini coefficients with the tcR R package. The overlap coefficient, calculated on TCRB nucleotide sequences, was used to quantify repertoire sharing. Out-of-frame TCRB sequences from naive cells were analyzed as a proxy for the pre-selection repertoire. Entries here come from immuneACCESS through TCRdb and include only in-frame sequences with V and J called. Some clones fail to appear in such tables; in the studies checked, an unresolved V gene covers under half of the shortfall, and the cause of the remainder is unknown. D and trimming come from the DNA, and the V and J calls and clone size come from that table. Present in this sample are roughly 450,000 clones, 9.5% to 12% of which were seen just once. The ten biggest clones cover 0.045% to 0.06% of the sample.

From each donor, a single peripheral blood sample of about 120 mL on average was drawn into heparinised tubes. A BD FACSAria II and a panel including CD45RO, CCR7, CD25, CD127, CD95 and CD27 were used to sort naive, central memory, regulatory and stem cell-like memory CD4+ T cells. Every sorted population had a purity above 95%. Right away, PBMCs were isolated by Lymphoprep density gradient centrifugation and were stained directly, with no culture step. So that batch effects would be minimized, each experiment stained and sorted samples in pairs, pairing one healthy donor with one patient. From its cysteine to its phenylalanine, the CDR3 spans 14 amino acids. Just CDR3 DNA is preserved here, 42 bases in frame from base 1. As encoded in the germline V gene, CDR1 is MNHEY while CDR2 is SVGAGI. Trimming takes 5 bases off V and 3 bases off J; junction bases not matched to a gene: 6.

Sequences were obtained from naive CD4+ T cells from blood. In light of the paper, this sample's cell subset or site label describes: true naive CD4+ T cells. The TCR comes from a young woman in good health. Rearrangement joined TRBV6-5 to TRBJ2-5; TRBD1 aligns with 7 central bases. In nucleotides, the sequence is TGTGCCAGCAGTAAAGGACAGGCCGAAGAGACCCAGTACTTC. Translated, it gives CASSKGQAEETQYF.